The entry that follows covers one TCR beta chain sequence. Using immunoSEQ multiplex PCR, the repertoire was profiled, and TCRdb retains in-frame clones only, with some absent. The sample yields 150,000 to 200,000 clones, about 92% seen once. J gave up 4 bases and V 5 bases, and 10 bases lay outside the gene matches. The CDR3 has 14 amino acids. Germline V gene sequence: CDR1 SQVTM, CDR2 ANQGSEA. These data belong to a study of T cell responses to AZD1222 COVID-19 vaccine. The genes are TRBV29-1 and TRBJ1-1; TRBD1 matches 7 bases. Sequencing used peripheral blood, obtained on day 0 of AZD1222 vaccination. The TCR comes from an adult in good health. CDR3 sequence reads: CSVSPRQGATEAFF. As DNA, the CDR3 is TGCAGCGTTAGCCCTCGACAGGGTGCCACTGAAGCTTTCTTT.